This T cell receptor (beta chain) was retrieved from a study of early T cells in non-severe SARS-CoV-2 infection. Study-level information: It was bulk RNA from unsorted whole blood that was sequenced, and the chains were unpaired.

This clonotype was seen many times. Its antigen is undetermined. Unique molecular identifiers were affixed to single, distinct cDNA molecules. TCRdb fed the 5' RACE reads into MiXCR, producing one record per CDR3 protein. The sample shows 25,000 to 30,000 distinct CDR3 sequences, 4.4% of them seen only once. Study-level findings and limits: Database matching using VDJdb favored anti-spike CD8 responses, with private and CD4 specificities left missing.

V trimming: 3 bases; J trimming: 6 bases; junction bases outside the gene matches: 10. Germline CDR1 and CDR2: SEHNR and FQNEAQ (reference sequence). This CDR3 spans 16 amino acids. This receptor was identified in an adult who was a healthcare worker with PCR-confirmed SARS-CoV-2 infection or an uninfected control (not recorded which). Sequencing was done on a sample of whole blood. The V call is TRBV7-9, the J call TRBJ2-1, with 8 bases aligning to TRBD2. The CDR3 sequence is CASSLAGAAGGNEQFF. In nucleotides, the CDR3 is TGTGCCAGCAGCTTGGCTGGGGCCGCGGGAGGCAATGAGCAGTTCTTC.